One sample yielded the 17 T cell receptor beta chains listed below, sequenced in a study of blood T cell repertoires in COVID-19. The protocol was immunoSEQ multiplex PCR, while the TCRdb copy is restricted to in-frame clones and leaves out a portion. The sample lists about 78,000 clones, around nine tenths seen once, with approximately 1.8% in the top ten. Sequencing was carried out using peripheral blood. These receptors were collected from a woman aged 60-75 years with acute or convalescent COVID-19.

A few counts support this clone. The rearrangement uses TRBV19 and TRBJ1-5; the D gene is possibly TRBD1 (6 bases). The CDR3 runs to 16 residues. V shed 7 bases and J shed 0 bases, with 16 bases lying between them. Germline V gene data show CDR1 as LNHDA and CDR2 as SQIVND (reference sequence). The CDR3 protein is CASKVQGSYSNQPQHF. CDR3 DNA: TGTGCCAGTAAGGTACAGGGCTCTTATAGCAATCAGCCCCAGCATTTT.

This rearrangement joins TRBV9 to TRBJ1-3; D not resolved. V lost 0 bases and J lost 0, with 10 bases in between. The CDR3 extends over 16 amino acids. CDR1 and CDR2 from the germline V gene are SGDLS and YYNGEE. CDR3 in amino acids: CASSVGSGDSGNTIYF. The DNA for the CDR3 is TGTGCCAGCAGCGTAGGGTCGGGTGACTCTGGAAACACCATATATTTT.

V and J are TRBV11-2 and TRBJ1-2, with 7 bases matching TRBD1. CDR3 length equals 15 residues. The germline gives CDR1 SGHAT, CDR2 FQNNGV. The V and J ends lost 6 bases and 6 bases, in that order; junction bases with no gene match: 13. The DNA for the CDR3 is TGTGCCAGCAGAACGCCCTACAGGGGCGTCGATGGCTACACCTTC. Translating gives CASRTPYRGVDGYTF.

The rearrangement links TRBV28 to TRBJ1-2; 7 bases agree with TRBD1. Germline CDR1 is MDHEN and CDR2 is SYDVKM. The CDR3 spans 18 residues. V lost 4 bases to trimming and J lost 1 base; unmatched junction nucleotides: 15. The CDR3 loop reads CASSSFQLRGRRNYGYTF. The CDR3 DNA is TGTGCCAGCAGTTCCTTCCAACTTAGGGGGCGCCGTAACTATGGCTACACCTTC.

This clone was observed a few times. CDR3 nucleotides: TGTGCCAGCAGTCAACAGGGTTACGGTCAGCCCCAGCATTTT. Its translation: CASSQQGYGQPQHF. The chain couples TRBV6-5 to TRBJ1-5; a possible D gene is TRBD1 (6 bases). The CDR3 is 14 residues long. The germline V gene encodes CDR1 MNHEY and CDR2 SVGAGI. Trimming took 5 bases from V and 6 from J, leaving 14 bases between them.

This clone was seen more than once but under ten times. The CDR3 loop is CATSDTLTDTQYF. CDR3 DNA sequence: TGTGCCACCAGTGATACTCTCACAGATACGCAGTATTTT. This chain joins TRBV24-1 and TRBJ2-3; no definite D call. This CDR3 comprises 13 residues. Trimming removed 3 bases at V and 2 bases at J, with 5 bases between. Germline V gene sequence: CDR1 KGHDR, CDR2 SFDVKD.

The CDR3 DNA is TGTGCCAGCAGTCCCCGCGGGGGGGCGGGATATGTTGGCAATGAGCAGTTCTTC. This codes for CASSPRGGAGYVGNEQFF. The rearrangement links TRBV27 to TRBJ2-1, with 9 bases that match TRBD2. This CDR3 region has 18 residues. V dropped 5 bases and J dropped 6; count of bases not matched to a gene: 17. The germline V gene encodes CDR1 MNHEY and CDR2 SMNVEV (reference sequence).

This clone has just one count. The chain employs TRBV5-1 and TRBJ2-3; 12 bases match TRBD2. Losses at the gene ends were 3 bases for V and 4 bases for J; bases not matched to a gene: 6. Germline assignment: CDR1 SGHRS and CDR2 YFSETQ. CDR3 length: 16 residues. Here the CDR3 reads CASSSGLAGTSDTQYF. CDR3 bases: TGCGCCAGCAGCTCAGGACTAGCGGGGACATCAGATACGCAGTATTTT. The full variable domain, with the rest looked up from reference TRBV5-1 and TRBJ2-3, is KAGVTQTPRYLIKTRGQQVTLSCSPISGHRSVSWYQQTPGQGLQFLFEYFSETQRNKGNFPGRFSGRQFSNSRSEMNVSTLELGDSALYLCASSSGLAGTSDTQYFGPGTRLTVL.

The CDR3 here is CASSQDPAGYEQYF. The CDR3 DNA is TGTGCCAGCAGCCAAGACCCAGCGGGCTACGAGCAGTACTTC. The V and J genes are TRBV14 and TRBJ2-7, with a weak D call TRBD2 (6 bases). This CDR3 is 14 amino acids long. The V end lost 0 bases, the J end lost 3 bases, and 9 bases lay between the germline ends. Germline CDR1 SGHDN, CDR2 FVKESK.

This chain joins TRBV4-1 and TRBJ1-5, with TRBD1 identical over 10 bases. From germline, CDR1 is MGHRA and CDR2 YSYEKL. This CDR3 is built from 16 residues. J was trimmed by 4 bases and V by 0 bases; bases with no gene match: 3. The CDR3 nucleotides read TGCGCCAGCAGCCAAGATGGGACAGGGGTTAATCAGCCCCAGCATTTT. Translated: CASSQDGTGVNQPQHF.

The V gene is TRBV2, the J gene TRBJ2-7; 7 bases match TRBD2. J was trimmed by 1 base and V by 7 bases; bases with no gene match: 10. In germline, CDR1 is SNHLY, CDR2 FYNNEI. The CDR3 sequence is 15 residues long. CDR3 DNA sequence: TGTGCCAGCATGAGCCCCCGGGACTATTCCTACGAGCAGTACTTC. Translation: CASMSPRDYSYEQYF.

The chain carries TRBV4-2 and TRBJ1-2; D is perhaps TRBD1 (6 bases). V lost 0 bases, J lost 4 bases, and 15 bases lay in between. Germline V gives CDR1 LGHNA, CDR2 YNFKEQ. CDR3 length equals 16 residues. CDR3 nucleotides: TGTGCCAGCAGCCAAGATCTATACAGGGCGACCTATGGCTACACCTTC. Encoded protein: CASSQDLYRATYGYTF.

V is TRBV4-2 and J is TRBJ1-2; TRBD1 is a possible D gene (6 bases). V was shortened by 3 bases and J by 5 bases, with 19 bases between the two germline ends. The germline V gene has CDR1 LGHNA and CDR2 YNFKEQ. The CDR3 covers 16 residues. CDR3 nucleotides: TGTGCCAGCAGCCAGGGTCTTTCCAGGGGAGGGTATGGCTACACCTTC. It translates to CASSQGLSRGGYGYTF.

The J gene is TRBJ2-1, the V gene TRBV11-2; maybe TRBD2 (6 bases). Germline CDR1 SGHAT, CDR2 FQNNGV. V was cut by 1 base and J by 8 bases, with 15 bases left in between. This CDR3 is 15 amino acids long. The CDR3 region has the DNA TGTGCCAGCAGCTTAGCAGGGTATGGGGGGTATGAGCAGTTCTTC. Its translation is CASSLAGYGGYEQFF.

The chain joins TRBV6-4 to TRBJ2-7, with 11 bases fitting TRBD1. Germline assignment: CDR1 MRHNA and CDR2 SNTAGT. The CDR3 consists of 15 residues. V lost 3 bases, J lost 1 base, and 2 bases stayed unmatched. CDR3 nucleotide sequence: TGTGCCAGCAGTGAAGGGACAGGGGGTTCCTACGAGCAGTACTTC. It codes for CASSEGTGGSYEQYF.

V is TRBV4-3 and J is TRBJ1-2, with D unresolved. Trimming stripped 0 bases from V and 2 bases from J, with 16 bases between. The V gene's germline CDR1 is LGHNA and CDR2 YSLEER. The CDR3 sequence is 17 residues long. This chain's CDR3 is CASSQDLVVLSNYGYTF. The CDR3 DNA follows: TGCGCCAGCAGCCAAGATTTAGTGGTCCTTTCCAACTATGGCTACACCTTC.

The chain is built from TRBV24-1 and TRBJ1-1, with D possibly matching TRBD1 (5 bases). The CDR3 is 13 amino acids. CDR1 is KGHDR, CDR2 SFDVKD, per germline. Trimming stripped 6 bases from V and 7 bases from J, with 14 bases between. The CDR3 is CATSTRGGLEAFF. As DNA, the CDR3 is TGTGCCACCAGTACTAGGGGAGGACTTGAAGCTTTCTTT.